The present entry profiles one TCR beta chain with its context. The antigen remains unidentified. This CDR3 spans 15 amino acids. The ends were cut back, 3 bases at V and 0 bases at J, with 12 bases in the middle. CDR1 KGHSH and CDR2 LQKENI come from the germline V gene. The use of a sample-barcoded 5' primer and a J-beta primer mix characterized a second PCR of about 7 to 12 cycles. TCRdb analysed the 5' RACE reads with MiXCR anew, one entry per CDR3 protein. The sample has some 930,000 distinct CDR3 sequences; 25% to 30% are singletons. This specimen belongs to a study of blood T cells in healthy people across ages. Study-wide results and caveats: The authors considered diversity estimates from one million T cells to be underestimates. Diversity of TCR beta per million T cells declined in a roughly linear way with age.

The draw of peripheral blood yielded around 9.6 milliliters from each donor. This sample was also put to use in a study of T cells of mothers and their children. Per that study: Donors comprised three healthy Caucasian mothers plus their six children.

Source material: blood. The V call is TRBV18, the J call TRBJ2-7, with unresolved D. This receptor was identified in a woman in her forties in good health. The CDR3 sequence is CASSPTHSPSYEQYF. The CDR3 DNA reads as TGTGCCAGCTCACCCACTCACAGTCCCTCCTACGAGCAGTACTTC.